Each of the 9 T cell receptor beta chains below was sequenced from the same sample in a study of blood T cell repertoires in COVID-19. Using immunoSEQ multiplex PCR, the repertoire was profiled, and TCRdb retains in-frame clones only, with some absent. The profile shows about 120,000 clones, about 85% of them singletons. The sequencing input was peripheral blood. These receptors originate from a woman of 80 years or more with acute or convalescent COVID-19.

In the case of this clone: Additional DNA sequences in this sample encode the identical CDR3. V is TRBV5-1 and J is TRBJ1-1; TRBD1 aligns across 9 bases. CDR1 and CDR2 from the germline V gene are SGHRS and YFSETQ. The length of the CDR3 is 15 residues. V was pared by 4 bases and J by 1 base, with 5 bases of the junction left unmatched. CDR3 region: CASSPLGQGNTEAFF. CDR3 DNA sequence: TGCGCCAGCAGCCCCCTGGGACAGGGGAACACTGAAGCTTTCTTT.

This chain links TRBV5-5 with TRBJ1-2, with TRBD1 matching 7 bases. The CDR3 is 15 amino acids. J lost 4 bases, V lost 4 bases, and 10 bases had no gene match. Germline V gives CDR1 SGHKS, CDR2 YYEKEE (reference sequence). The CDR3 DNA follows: TGTGCCAGCAGCCAGACAGGGCCCCTAGCCTATGGCTACACCTTC. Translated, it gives CASSQTGPLAYGYTF.

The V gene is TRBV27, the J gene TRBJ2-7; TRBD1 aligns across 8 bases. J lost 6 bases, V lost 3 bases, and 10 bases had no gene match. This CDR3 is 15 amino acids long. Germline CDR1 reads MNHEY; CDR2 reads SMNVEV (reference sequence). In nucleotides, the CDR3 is TGTGCCAGCAGTTTGGTCGGGCAGGGGGCTGCCGAGCAGTACTTC. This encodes CASSLVGQGAAEQYF.

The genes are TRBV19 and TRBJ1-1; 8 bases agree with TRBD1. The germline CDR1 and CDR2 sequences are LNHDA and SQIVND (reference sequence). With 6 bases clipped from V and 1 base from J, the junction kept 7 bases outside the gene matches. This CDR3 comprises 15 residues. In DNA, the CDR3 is TGTGCCAGTAGCGACAGGGGTAATTCGAACACTGAAGCTTTCTTT. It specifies CASSDRGNSNTEAFF.

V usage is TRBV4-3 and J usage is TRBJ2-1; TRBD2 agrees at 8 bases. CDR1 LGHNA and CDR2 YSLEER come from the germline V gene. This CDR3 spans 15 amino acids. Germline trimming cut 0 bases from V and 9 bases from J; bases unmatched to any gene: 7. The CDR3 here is CASSQDSQRGLEQFF. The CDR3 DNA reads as TGCGCCAGCAGCCAAGATTCGCAGCGGGGGCTTGAGCAGTTCTTC.

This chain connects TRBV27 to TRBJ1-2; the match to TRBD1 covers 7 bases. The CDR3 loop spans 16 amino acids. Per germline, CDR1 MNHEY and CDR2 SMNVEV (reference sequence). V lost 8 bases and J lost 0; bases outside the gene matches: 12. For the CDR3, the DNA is TGTGCCAGCCGCTCATACGACAGGGTAGCTAACTATGGCTACACCTTC. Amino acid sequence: CASRSYDRVANYGYTF.

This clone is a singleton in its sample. CDR3 amino acids: CARSVGGTAFSGNTIYF. The CDR3 DNA reads TGTGCCAGAAGCGTTGGTGGAACAGCATTCTCTGGAAACACCATATATTTT. V gene TRBV5-3 combines with J gene TRBJ1-3, with D unresolved. TRBV5-3 is annotated as an ORF whose role is uncertain. CDR3 size: 17 residues. Trimming shortened V by 4 bases and J by 0 bases, and 17 bases separated the two germline ends.

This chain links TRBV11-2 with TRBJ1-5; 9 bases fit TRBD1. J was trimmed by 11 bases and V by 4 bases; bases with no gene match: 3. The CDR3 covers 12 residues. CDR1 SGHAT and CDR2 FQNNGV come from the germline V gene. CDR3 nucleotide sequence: TGTGCCAGCAGCTCTCGGACAGGGGCCCAGCATTTT. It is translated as CASSSRTGAQHF. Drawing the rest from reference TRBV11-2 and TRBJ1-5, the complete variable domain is EAGVAQSPRYKIIEKRQSVAFWCNPISGHATLYWYQQILGQGPKLLIQFQNNGVVDDSQLPKDRFSAERLKGVDSTLKIQPAKLEDSAVYLCASSSRTGAQHFGDGTRLSIL.

CDR3 protein: CASSDTRRHNLLTGELFF. The CDR3 bases are TGTGCCAGTTCAGACACTAGGCGGCATAACCTCTTAACCGGGGAGCTGTTTTTT. The gene calls are TRBV19 and TRBJ2-2, with D maybe TRBD2 (5 bases). V gave up 8 bases and J gave up 5 bases, with 27 bases separating them. Germline CDR1 reads LNHDA; CDR2 reads SQIVND (reference sequence). There are 18 residues in the CDR3.